Listed below are T cell receptor beta chains from one sample, sequenced in a study of HIV-infected patients and healthy controls. TCRdb called the 5' RACE reads again in MiXCR, with one record for every CDR3 protein. The sample includes 10,000 to 15,000 distinct CDR3 sequences, less than 9.5% of them seen just once. The sample here was blood, taken before antiretroviral therapy. The source is an adult with HIV infection. The donor label of this sample is uncertain. Each CDR3 is given with its conserved first and last residue. D genes are given only for firm matches. For some rows the clone size is stated as once, few or many, or as a class when expanded; others skip it.

clone size	D gene	J gene	V gene	CDR3 protein	CDR3 DNA
many	.	TRBJ1-1	TRBV12-3/TRBV12-4	CASRDRVNTEAFF	TGTGCCAGCAGGGACCGAGTGAACACTGAAGCTTTCTTT
many	.	TRBJ2-3	TRBV29-1	CSVDPVQGSTDTQYF	TGCAGCGTTGACCCTGTCCAGGGCAGCACAGATACGCAGTATTTT
many	TRBD2	TRBJ2-3	TRBV7-9	CASSLPPLAGGPWGTDTQYF	TGTGCCAGCAGTTTGCCCCCCCTAGCGGGGGGGCCTTGGGGCACAGATACGCAGTATTTT
.	.	TRBJ2-2	TRBV11-3	CASSFEQGGTGELFF	TGTGCCAGCAGCTTCGAACAGGGAGGGACCGGGGAGCTGTTTTTT
few	TRBD1	TRBJ2-1	TRBV5-6	CASSMTGGNEQFF	TGTGCCAGCAGCATGACAGGGGGCAATGAGCAGTTCTTC
many	.	TRBJ1-1	TRBV7-2	CASSLQQGYTEAFF	TGTGCCAGCAGCTTGCAACAGGGTTACACTGAAGCTTTCTTT
many	TRBD1	TRBJ1-5	TRBV5-6	CASSLQGPSSNQPQHF	TGTGCCAGCAGCTTACAGGGGCCCTCTAGCAATCAGCCCCAGCATTTT
many	.	TRBJ1-2	TRBV12-3/TRBV12-4	CASTLQSGYGYTF	TGTGCCAGCACCCTCCAGAGTGGCTATGGCTACACCTTC
many	TRBD1	TRBJ2-5	TRBV6-1	CASSEVDRGKETQYF	TGTGCCAGCAGTGAAGTGGACAGGGGAAAAGAGACCCAGTACTTC
many	.	TRBJ1-5	TRBV19	CASRKSDSNQPQHF	TGTGCCAGTAGGAAATCAGATAGCAATCAGCCCCAGCATTTT
.	.	TRBJ2-7	TRBV27	CASSRTRDFYEQYF	TGTGCCAGCAGTCGGACACGGGACTTCTACGAGCAGTACTTC
few	.	TRBJ2-2	TRBV7-9	CASSSSLGTGELFF	TGTGCCAGCAGCTCCAGCCTGGGCACCGGGGAGCTGTTTTTT
many	.	TRBJ2-5	TRBV4-2	CASSQDKGSRQETQYF	TGTGCCAGCAGCCAAGATAAGGGGTCGCGCCAAGAGACCCAGTACTTC
.	TRBD2	TRBJ2-3	TRBV30	CAWSALAGEADTQYF	TGTGCCTGGAGTGCTCTAGCGGGAGAAGCAGATACGCAGTATTTT
many	.	TRBJ2-7	TRBV4-3	CASSQDRGYEQYF	TGCGCCAGCAGCCAAGATCGCGGCTACGAGCAGTACTTC
few	.	TRBJ2-3	TRBV6-2/TRBV6-3	CASSYSRAFPDTQYF	TGTGCCAGCAGTTACTCGAGAGCGTTTCCAGATACGCAGTATTTT
few	TRBD1	TRBJ1-1	TRBV6-5	CASSYGQGYTEAFF	TGTGCCAGCAGTTACGGACAGGGGTATACTGAAGCTTTCTTT
.	.	TRBJ1-6	TRBV30	CAWGIGQLPHF	TGTGCCTGGGGGATTGGACAGCTCCCTCACTTT
few	TRBD2	TRBJ2-3	TRBV6-1	CASRTGRGDTDTQYF	TGTGCCAGCAGGACCGGACGGGGGGACACAGATACGCAGTATTTT
.	.	TRBJ1-3	TRBV6-6	CASSYAQDSGNTIYF	TGTGCCAGCAGTTACGCCCAGGACTCTGGAAACACCATATATTTT
many	TRBD2	TRBJ2-1	TRBV6-1	CASSDMGGVYNEQFF	TGTGCCAGCAGTGATATGGGGGGGGTCTACAATGAGCAGTTCTTC
.	.	TRBJ1-1	TRBV5-1	CASSLMVNTEAFF	TGCGCCAGCAGCTTGATGGTGAACACTGAAGCTTTCTTT